The sequence of this T cell receptor (beta chain) was determined in a study of cytomegalovirus exposure and HLA in healthy donors. Study results and caveats: There were a few CMV-associated chains whose specificity for CMV antigens was confirmed in vitro.

Assay: immunoSEQ multiplex PCR; the TCRdb copy retains only in-frame clones and omits some. The table includes fewer than 150,000 clones, around 88% detected once. In the case of this clone: Its target is unknown.

Germline values: CDR1 MNHNS, CDR2 SASEGT. V lost 1 base to trimming and J lost 1 base, with 8 bases between them. The CDR3 runs to 15 residues. The sample was PBMCs. The rearrangement links TRBV6-1 to TRBJ2-1, with D maybe TRBD2 (6 bases). The source of this sequence is a man aged 18 to 29 in good health and CMV-seronegative. CDR3 protein: CASSEGLVSYNEQFF. DNA of the CDR3: TGTGCCAGCAGTGAAGGACTAGTGTCCTACAATGAGCAGTTCTTC.